These T cell receptor beta chains were read from a single sample in a study of beta chain features in type 1 diabetes. Libraries were prepared by immunoSEQ multiplex PCR; TCRdb keeps only in-frame clonotypes and omits some of them. Here the sample spans a few hundred thousand clones, approximately 10% being singletons. Sample: naive CD4+ T cells from blood. Receptor source: a woman aged 30 to 39 in good health. CDR3s leave out the opening cysteine and the closing phenylalanine or tryptophan. Size is stated for part of the rows, as once, few or many counts, or as a class when the clone is expanded.

v_call: TRBV29-1; cdr3_length: 11; clone_size: few; j_call: TRBJ1-1; cdr3_aa: SVEGRVNTEAF
v_call: TRBV5-1; cdr3_length: 12; clone_size: NA; j_call: TRBJ2-2; cdr3_aa: ASSFSGGIGELF
v_call: TRBV28; cdr3_length: 11; clone_size: few; j_call: TRBJ1-1; cdr3_aa: ASSLTVNTEAF
v_call: TRBV27; cdr3_length: 9; clone_size: NA; j_call: TRBJ2-7; cdr3_aa: ASSGAYEQY
v_call: TRBV7-9; cdr3_length: 12; clone_size: NA; j_call: TRBJ2-3; cdr3_aa: ASSLFRTGDTQY
v_call: TRBV7-2; cdr3_length: 12; clone_size: few; j_call: TRBJ2-7; cdr3_aa: ASSLGTGNNEQY
v_call: TRBV30; cdr3_length: 13; clone_size: NA; j_call: TRBJ1-5; cdr3_aa: AWSKGTVSNQPQH
v_call: TRBV2; cdr3_length: 12; clone_size: NA; j_call: TRBJ2-5; cdr3_aa: ASSTQGFQETQY
v_call: TRBV30; cdr3_length: 11; clone_size: NA; j_call: TRBJ2-5; cdr3_aa: AWSATPYETQY
v_call: TRBV5-1; cdr3_length: 14; clone_size: NA; j_call: TRBJ2-3; cdr3_aa: ASSLDAARYTDTQY
v_call: TRBV12-5; cdr3_length: 14; clone_size: NA; j_call: TRBJ2-3; cdr3_aa: ASGLGDYGDTDTQY
v_call: TRBV5-1; cdr3_length: 14; clone_size: few; j_call: TRBJ2-1; cdr3_aa: ASSLGSGRAADEQF
v_call: TRBV7-9; cdr3_length: 16; clone_size: NA; j_call: TRBJ2-6; cdr3_aa: ASSFRGTSRAGANVLT
v_call: TRBV7-9; cdr3_length: 12; clone_size: few; j_call: TRBJ2-1; cdr3_aa: ASFRQGAGDEQF
v_call: TRBV7-2; cdr3_length: 12; clone_size: few; j_call: TRBJ2-1; cdr3_aa: ASRSGQGSNEQF
v_call: TRBV5-1; cdr3_length: 16; clone_size: NA; j_call: TRBJ2-5; cdr3_aa: ASSLGEPGLAGIETQY
v_call: TRBV9; cdr3_length: 14; clone_size: few; j_call: TRBJ2-1; cdr3_aa: ASSDYLNALNNEQF
v_call: TRBV7-9; cdr3_length: 11; clone_size: few; j_call: TRBJ2-3; cdr3_aa: ASSFRGTDTQY
v_call: TRBV18; cdr3_length: 13; clone_size: few; j_call: TRBJ2-1; cdr3_aa: ASSPTGKGGDEQF
v_call: TRBV7-3; cdr3_length: 12; clone_size: NA; j_call: TRBJ2-2; cdr3_aa: ASSPRGRTGELF
v_call: TRBV7-9; cdr3_length: 13; clone_size: few; j_call: TRBJ2-7; cdr3_aa: ASSGRAGGSYEQY
v_call: TRBV7-2; cdr3_length: 10; clone_size: NA; j_call: TRBJ2-1; cdr3_aa: ASSPWADEQF
v_call: TRBV28; cdr3_length: 13; clone_size: NA; j_call: TRBJ1-1; cdr3_aa: ASSLTGVDSLSAF
v_call: TRBV7-3; cdr3_length: 15; clone_size: few; j_call: TRBJ2-2; cdr3_aa: ASSLERTGVNTGELF
v_call: TRBV27; cdr3_length: 12; clone_size: NA; j_call: TRBJ1-1; cdr3_aa: ASRAGRTNTEAF
v_call: TRBV30; cdr3_length: 11; clone_size: few; j_call: TRBJ1-4; cdr3_aa: AWKGRANEKLF
v_call: TRBV28; cdr3_length: 14; clone_size: NA; j_call: TRBJ1-1; cdr3_aa: ASSSPNRDRDTEAF
v_call: TRBV15; cdr3_length: 12; clone_size: few; j_call: TRBJ1-1; cdr3_aa: ATSRETGFVEAF
v_call: TRBV7-3; cdr3_length: 13; clone_size: NA; j_call: TRBJ2-5; cdr3_aa: ASSPQSGGRETQY
v_call: TRBV5-1; cdr3_length: 13; clone_size: few; j_call: TRBJ2-5; cdr3_aa: ASSLAVSPEETQY
v_call: TRBV7-2; cdr3_length: 13; clone_size: few; j_call: TRBJ2-4; cdr3_aa: ASSLVSGDVDIQY
v_call: TRBV6-5; cdr3_length: 13; clone_size: few; j_call: TRBJ2-7; cdr3_aa: ASSYGGRQLDEQY
v_call: TRBV29-1; cdr3_length: 12; clone_size: few; j_call: NA; cdr3_aa: SVGGDRGRHEQY
v_call: TRBV9; cdr3_length: 14; clone_size: NA; j_call: TRBJ1-4; cdr3_aa: ASSPTIQSTNEKLF
v_call: TRBV19; cdr3_length: 11; clone_size: NA; j_call: TRBJ2-5; cdr3_aa: ASRPSGQETQY
v_call: TRBV7-6; cdr3_length: 13; clone_size: few; j_call: TRBJ2-7; cdr3_aa: ASTTGGDSPYEQY
v_call: TRBV5-1; cdr3_length: 13; clone_size: NA; j_call: TRBJ2-2; cdr3_aa: ASSKLAANTGELF
v_call: TRBV4-3; cdr3_length: 16; clone_size: few; j_call: TRBJ2-7; cdr3_aa: ASSQDVVVAAGIYEQY
v_call: TRBV29-1; cdr3_length: 12; clone_size: NA; j_call: TRBJ2-3; cdr3_aa: STGTSGRADTQY
v_call: TRBV6-5; cdr3_length: 14; clone_size: few; j_call: TRBJ1-5; cdr3_aa: ASSYSEDREDQPQH
v_call: TRBV7-9; cdr3_length: 12; clone_size: NA; j_call: TRBJ1-2; cdr3_aa: ASSPTVEIYGYT
v_call: TRBV18; cdr3_length: 12; clone_size: NA; j_call: TRBJ2-1; cdr3_aa: ASSPPGSYNEQF
v_call: TRBV19; cdr3_length: 14; clone_size: few; j_call: TRBJ1-1; cdr3_aa: ASSTRPGTGNTEAF
v_call: TRBV28; cdr3_length: 12; clone_size: NA; j_call: TRBJ2-3; cdr3_aa: ASKLQGGTDTQY
v_call: TRBV19; cdr3_length: 13; clone_size: NA; j_call: TRBJ2-7; cdr3_aa: ASRIGTGTSYEQY
v_call: TRBV19; cdr3_length: 13; clone_size: NA; j_call: TRBJ2-3; cdr3_aa: ASSISSLSTDTQY
v_call: TRBV15; cdr3_length: 13; clone_size: few; j_call: TRBJ1-5; cdr3_aa: ATSQKGFGNQPQH
v_call: TRBV4-3; cdr3_length: 15; clone_size: NA; j_call: TRBJ2-1; cdr3_aa: ASSRTLLREANNEQF
v_call: TRBV7-2; cdr3_length: 14; clone_size: few; j_call: TRBJ2-7; cdr3_aa: ASSPAGLAGVSEQY
v_call: TRBV18; cdr3_length: 14; clone_size: few; j_call: TRBJ1-1; cdr3_aa: ASSPPLGQGNTEAF
v_call: TRBV12-5; cdr3_length: 11; clone_size: NA; j_call: TRBJ2-2; cdr3_aa: ASGRDSTGELF
v_call: TRBV2; cdr3_length: 10; clone_size: few; j_call: TRBJ2-3; cdr3_aa: ASNRDRDTQY
v_call: TRBV14; cdr3_length: 14; clone_size: few; j_call: TRBJ2-2; cdr3_aa: ASSQLTSRDTGELF